Below are 28 T cell receptor beta chains sequenced from a single sample in a study of T cells in Graves' hyperthyroidism and ophthalmopathy. Amplified TCR beta CDR3 regions came from RNA transcripts. The HTBI primer set served for first-round RT-PCR of the TCR CDR3. TCRdb recomputed calls from the multiplex PCR reads with MiXCR, one row per CDR3 protein. The top ten hold about 18% of the sample, which has about 560,000 distinct CDR3 sequences, 16% seen once. The sample was blood. The receptors derive from a woman between 18 and 30 years old with Graves' hyperthyroidism.

In DNA form, the CDR3 reads TGTGCCAGCAGCCGTGAGGCGGAATATAGCAATCAGCCCCAGCATTTT. Protein: CASSREAEYSNQPQHF. The chain joins TRBV9 to TRBJ1-5; D gene uncertain. Germline V CDR1 and CDR2: SGDLS, YYNGEE. The CDR3 covers 16 residues. Trimming removed 4 bases at V and 0 bases at J, with 14 bases between. Looking up the rest from reference TRBV9 and TRBJ1-5 gives the full variable domain: DSGVTQTPKHLITATGQRVTLRCSPRSGDLSVYWYQQSLDQGLQFLIQYYNGEERAKGNILERFSAQQFPDLHSELNLSSLELGDSALYFCASSREAEYSNQPQHFGDGTRLSIL.

The chain is built from TRBV4-1 and TRBJ2-7, with TRBD2 matching over 11 bases. CDR3 length: 14 residues. Losses at the gene ends were 4 bases for V and 6 bases for J; bases not matched to a gene: 5. Germline V gene sequence: CDR1 MGHRA, CDR2 YSYEKL. CDR3 coding DNA: TGCGCCAGCAGCCCACTAGCGGGGGAGGGCGAGCAGTACTTC. It yields the protein CASSPLAGEGEQYF.

This clonotype has at least ten counts. The chain recombines TRBV20-1 with TRBJ2-3; perhaps TRBD2 as D (6 bases). Germline V gene sequence: CDR1 DFQATT, CDR2 SNEGSKA (reference sequence). Deletions cut 4 bases from V and 3 bases from J, with 17 bases between. The CDR3 consists of 15 residues. The CDR3 nucleotides are TGCAGTGCTAAGGGGCGGGGCGGGTTTACAGATACGCAGTATTTT. Amino acid sequence: CSAKGRGGFTDTQYF.

V is TRBV19 and J is TRBJ1-1; 8 bases agree with TRBD1. CDR1 LNHDA and CDR2 SQIVND come from the germline V gene (reference sequence). J gave up 1 base and V 6 bases, and 4 bases lay outside the gene matches. This CDR3 spans 14 amino acids. The chain's CDR3 is CASRRQGANTEAFF. For the CDR3, the DNA is TGTGCCAGTAGAAGGCAGGGGGCGAACACTGAAGCTTTCTTT.

V and J are TRBV15 and TRBJ2-5; 9 bases fit TRBD1. The CDR3 contains 14 residues. Germline V lookup: CDR1 LNHNV, CDR2 YYDKDF (reference sequence). The J segment lost 4 bases and the V segment lost 6 bases, leaving 6 bases of the junction unmatched. The CDR3: CATRGGGQGETQYF. For the CDR3, the DNA is TGTGCCACCAGAGGGGGGGGACAGGGAGAGACCCAGTACTTC.

The chain uses TRBV15 and TRBJ2-1, with 10 bases lining up with TRBD2. The last part of the DNA fits TRBJ2-7 better; the J call may be wrong. The length of the CDR3 is 19 residues. Germline values: CDR1 LNHNV, CDR2 YYDKDF (reference sequence). The CDR3 nucleotides are TGTGCCACCAGCACGGGGGTAGCGGGAGGCAGCCAGGGGGACAATGAGCAGTACTTC. Its translation is CATSTGVAGGSQGDNEQYF.

Ten or more counts support this clonotype. This chain connects TRBV24-1 to TRBJ2-5; a possible D gene is TRBD2 (5 bases). The V gene's germline CDR1 is KGHDR and CDR2 SFDVKD. The CDR3 is 13 residues long. Trimming took off 9 bases at V and 5 bases at J, with 15 bases between the two ends. CDR3 nucleotide sequence: TGTGCCACCCGGGGTAGTTCGAAGGAGACCCAGTACTTC. This sequence encodes CATRGSSKETQYF.

The J gene is TRBJ1-4, the V gene TRBV20-1; tentatively, D is TRBD1 (6 bases). The CDR3 sequence is 15 residues long. Per germline, CDR1 DFQATT and CDR2 SNEGSKA (reference sequence). V was cut by 2 bases and J by 5 bases, with 15 bases left in between. The CDR3 region is CSARSPTGPNEKLFF. CDR3 in DNA: TGCAGTGCTAGATCCCCGACAGGCCCAAATGAAAAACTGTTTTTT.

The CDR3 region has the DNA TGTGCCAGCAGTTCCTTAGCGGGGTCTTCGAACACCGGGGAGCTGTTTTTT. It yields the protein CASSSLAGSSNTGELFF. V usage is TRBV12-3 or TRBV12-4 and J usage is TRBJ2-2, with 8 bases identical to TRBD2. The CDR3 is made up of 17 amino acids. With 4 bases clipped from V and 0 bases from J, the junction kept 7 bases outside the gene matches.

The table lists this clonotype with a few counts. The V gene is TRBV10-2, the J gene TRBJ1-2, with D unresolved. The CDR3 consists of 13 residues. V was cut by 3 bases and J by 4 bases, with 9 bases left in between. The germline V gene has CDR1 WSHSY and CDR2 SAAADI. CDR3 sequence: CASSDALRYGYTF. The CDR3 coding sequence is TGCGCCAGCAGTGACGCGCTGCGCTATGGCTACACCTTC.

Of note for this clonotype: This may be a read error, as it is one base from a much larger clone. The V and J genes are TRBV18 and TRBJ2-1; TRBD1 matches 8 bases. Germline CDR1 KGHSH, CDR2 LQKENI. The CDR3 consists of 14 residues. The CDR3 bases are TGTGCCAGCTTACTTCAGGGGGCTGCGAATGCGCAGTTCTTC. This sequence encodes CASLLQGAANAQFF.

This clonotype was recorded at least ten times. V usage is TRBV13 and J usage is TRBJ1-1; D not resolved. The germline V and J ends were trimmed by 4 bases and 3 bases, with 9 bases remaining between them. CDR1 and CDR2 (germline): PRHDT, FYEKMQ (reference sequence). This CDR3 has 13 residues. The CDR3 nucleotides read TGTGCCAGCAGCTGGCTCCAAGACACTGAAGCTTTCTTT. Its translation is CASSWLQDTEAFF.

The table lists this clonotype with a few counts. CDR3 nucleotides: TGTGCCAGCAGCTTTTCCCGCGGGAGCTACAATGAGCAGTTCTTC. It encodes CASSFSRGSYNEQFF. The chain employs TRBV7-9 and TRBJ2-1; 7 bases agree with TRBD2. Germline loops: CDR1 SEHNR, CDR2 FQNEAQ (reference sequence). J gave up 3 bases and V 3 bases, and 5 bases lay outside the gene matches. The CDR3 totals 15 residues.

The chain combines TRBV18 with TRBJ1-1; no definite D call. This CDR3 spans 14 amino acids. V lost 3 bases and J 5 bases, leaving 13 bases between the germline ends. CDR1 is KGHSH and CDR2 is LQKENI in the germline V gene. The CDR3 DNA is TGTGCCAGCTCACCGGGTAGGGTTGGTACTGAAGCTTTCTTT. It yields the protein CASSPGRVGTEAFF.

This clonotype was picked up many times. This chain links TRBV7-9 with TRBJ2-3; unclear D gene. Germline CDR1 and CDR2: SEHNR and FQNEAQ (reference sequence). Trimming stripped 6 bases from V and 2 bases from J, with 9 bases between. This CDR3 has 13 amino acids. The CDR3 DNA is TGTGCCAGCAGAGCCCGCCACACAGATACGCAGTATTTT. Translated: CASRARHTDTQYF.

This rearrangement joins TRBV20-1 to TRBJ1-1, with D tentatively TRBD1 (5 bases). V was pared by 2 bases and J by 7 bases, with 14 bases between. The CDR3 extends over 13 amino acids. Looked up from germline, CDR1 is DFQATT and CDR2 is SNEGSKA (reference sequence). The CDR3 sequence is CSARKRARDEAFF. The CDR3 DNA follows: TGCAGTGCTAGAAAGCGGGCCAGGGATGAAGCTTTCTTT.

This clonotype was seen at least ten times. V usage is TRBV10-3 and J usage is TRBJ2-7; 11 bases agree with TRBD1. J was trimmed by 3 bases and V by 10 bases; bases with no gene match: 5. There are 13 residues in the CDR3. Per the germline V gene, CDR1 is ENHRY and CDR2 is SYGVKD. CDR3 bases: TGTGCCAGTGGACAGGGGGCAAACTACGAGCAGTACTTC. Protein sequence: CASGQGANYEQYF.

The chain carries TRBV24-1 and TRBJ2-1, with TRBD1 matching 11 bases. J lost 7 bases, V lost 4 bases, and 8 bases had no gene match. There are 16 residues in the CDR3. From germline, CDR1 is KGHDR and CDR2 SFDVKD. The CDR3 DNA reads TGTGCCACCAGTGAACCCGGACAGGGGGCGGGAAATGAGCAGTTCTTC. Amino acids: CATSEPGQGAGNEQFF.

This clonotype has more than one count but fewer than ten. V is TRBV28 and J is TRBJ1-5, with a possible D match to TRBD1 (6 bases). V shed 7 bases and J shed 16 bases, with 23 bases lying between them. Per the germline V gene, CDR1 is MDHEN and CDR2 is SYDVKM. The CDR3 has 13 residues. The DNA for the CDR3 is TGTGCCAGCACTCGGATGGGGGGGGGGCTCCTACATTTT. Its translation is CASTRMGGGLLHF. Combining the CDR3 with reference TRBV28 and TRBJ1-5 gives the whole variable domain DVKVTQSSRYLVKRTGEKVFLECVQDMDHENMFWYRQDPGLGLRLIYFSYDVKMKEKGDIPEGYSVSREKKERFSLILESASTNQTSMYLCASTRMGGGLLHFGDGTRLSIL.

This clonotype has just a few counts. This sequence joins TRBV19 and TRBJ2-3; D is uncertain. Trimming pared 5 bases from V and 10 bases from J, leaving 16 bases between. Germline V gene data show CDR1 as LNHDA and CDR2 as SQIVND (reference sequence). There are 13 residues in the CDR3. Written as DNA, the CDR3 is TGTGCCAGTAGTGACGGACGTATCAATTCGCAGTATTTT. Translation gives CASSDGRINSQYF. Filled out from reference TRBV19 and TRBJ2-3, the complete variable domain reads DGGITQSPKYLFRKEGQNVTLSCEQNLNHDAMYWYRQDPGQGLRLIYYSQIVNDFQKGDIAEGYSVSREKKESFPLTVTSAQKNPTAFYLCASSDGRINSQYFGPGTRLTVL.

This clonotype was detected a few times. The chain links TRBV3-1 to TRBJ1-1; D might be TRBD1 (6 bases). This CDR3 comprises 15 residues. Trimming stripped 4 bases from V and 1 base from J, with 13 bases between. Germline V gives CDR1 LGHDT, CDR2 YNNKEL (reference sequence). The CDR3 nucleotides are TGTGCCAGCAGCCCTGAGGGGGAGGCGAACACTGAAGCTTTCTTT. This gives the protein CASSPEGEANTEAFF.

The chain has TRBV15 and TRBJ2-3, with unresolved D. From germline, CDR1 is LNHNV and CDR2 YYDKDF (reference sequence). The V end was cut by 0 bases, the J end by 2 bases, with 6 bases between. The CDR3 is 14 residues long. CDR3 amino acids: CATSRETPTDTQYF. In nucleotides, the CDR3 is TGTGCCACCAGCAGAGAAACCCCCACAGATACGCAGTATTTT.

This clonotype was seen at least ten times. The chain couples TRBV12-3 or TRBV12-4 to TRBJ1-6; D is unclear. Deletions cut 3 bases from V and 9 bases from J, with 12 bases between. CDR3 length equals 14 residues. The CDR3 here is CASSFMGRSSPLHF. CDR3 in DNA: TGTGCCAGCAGTTTCATGGGCCGCAGTTCACCCCTCCACTTT.

This chain links TRBV5-1 with TRBJ2-5, with TRBD1 identical over 10 bases. V shed 0 bases and J 5 bases; nucleotides not matched to a gene: 10. Germline V gene lookup returns CDR1 SGHRS and CDR2 YFSETQ. The CDR3 is made up of 17 amino acids. The CDR3 DNA sequence: TGCGCCAGCAGCTTGGCCTTAGGGACAGGGGTTCATGAGACCCAGTACTTC. Its protein product is CASSLALGTGVHETQYF.

This clonotype was counted a few times. This chain uses TRBV10-3 with TRBJ2-1, with 11 positions matching TRBD2. CDR3 length equals 20 residues. After removal of 6 bases from V and 3 bases from J, the junction contained 19 bases not matched to a gene. The germline V gene has CDR1 ENHRY and CDR2 SYGVKD. The CDR3 DNA follows: TGTGCCATCAGGGCGCGTCCGGGACTAGCGGCCGATCGGTTCTACAATGAGCAGTTCTTC. Translated: CAIRARPGLAADRFYNEQFF.

V gene TRBV7-9 combines with J gene TRBJ1-4; 7 positions agree with TRBD1. Germline loops: CDR1 SEHNR, CDR2 FQNEAQ (reference sequence). CDR3 length: 17 residues. After removal of 6 bases from V and 8 bases from J, the junction contained 18 bases not matched to a gene. The CDR3: CASSPPGTAASREKLFF. In nucleotides, the CDR3 is TGTGCCAGCAGTCCCCCCGGGACAGCTGCAAGTAGGGAAAAACTGTTTTTT.

This clonotype was recorded at least ten times. V usage is TRBV4-3 and J usage is TRBJ1-4, with D hard to call. Trimming shortened V by 6 bases and J by 8 bases, and 19 bases separated the two germline ends. CDR1 is LGHNA and CDR2 is YSLEER in the germline V gene. This CDR3 comprises 15 residues. The chain's CDR3 is CASSPAWASGEKLFF. CDR3 bases: TGCGCCAGCAGTCCCGCATGGGCTTCGGGAGAAAAACTGTTTTTT.

This clonotype has just a few counts. This chain connects TRBV7-6 to TRBJ2-6, with D maybe TRBD1 (6 bases). Per germline, CDR1 SGHVS and CDR2 FNYEAQ. Trimming pared 3 bases from V and 4 bases from J, leaving 19 bases between. The CDR3 has 18 amino acids. CDR3 bases: TGTGCCAGCAGCTTTGATAGCCAGGGGTTGGGCGGGGCCAACGTCCTGACTTTC. Its translation: CASSFDSQGLGGANVLTF. Using reference TRBV7-6 and TRBJ2-6 for the parts outside the CDR3, the full variable domain is GAGVSQSPRYKVTKRGQDVALRCDPISGHVSLYWYRQALGQGPEFLTYFNYEAQQDKSGLPNDRFSAERPEGSISTLTIQRTEQRDSAMYRCASSFDSQGLGGANVLTFGAGSRLTVL.